This T cell receptor (beta chain) originates from a study of blood T cell repertoires in COVID-19. On the study more broadly: T cells, B-cell-depleted T cells, or PBMCs provided the cDNA or gDNA that served as material.

The method was immunoSEQ multiplex PCR; TCRdb's version includes in-frame clones alone and lacks a portion of them. Among some 670,000 clones listed, about 90% were seen once. The CDR3 covers 17 residues. V lost 5 bases and J lost 0, with 20 bases in between. Germline values: CDR1 SGHRS, CDR2 YFSETQ. Sequencing was done on a sample of peripheral blood. The receptor's source is a woman aged 18-29 years with acute or convalescent COVID-19. V usage is TRBV5-1 and J usage is TRBJ1-1, with D possibly matching TRBD1 (6 bases). The CDR3 nucleotides read TGCGCCAGCAGAAGGGACCAGGGGCTTGGGGTGAACACTGAAGCTTTCTTT. Residues: CASRRDQGLGVNTEAFF.